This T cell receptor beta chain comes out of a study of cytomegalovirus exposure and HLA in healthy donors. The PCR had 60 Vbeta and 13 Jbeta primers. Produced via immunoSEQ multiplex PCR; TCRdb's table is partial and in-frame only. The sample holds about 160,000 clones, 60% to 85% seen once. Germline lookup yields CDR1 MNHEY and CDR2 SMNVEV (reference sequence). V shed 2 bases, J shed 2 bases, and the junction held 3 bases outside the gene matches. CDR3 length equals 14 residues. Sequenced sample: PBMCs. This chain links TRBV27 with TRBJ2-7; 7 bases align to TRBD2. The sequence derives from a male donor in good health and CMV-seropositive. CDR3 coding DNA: TGTGCCAGCAGTTTAGCGCGGGGGACCTACGAGCAGTACTTC. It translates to CASSLARGTYEQYF.